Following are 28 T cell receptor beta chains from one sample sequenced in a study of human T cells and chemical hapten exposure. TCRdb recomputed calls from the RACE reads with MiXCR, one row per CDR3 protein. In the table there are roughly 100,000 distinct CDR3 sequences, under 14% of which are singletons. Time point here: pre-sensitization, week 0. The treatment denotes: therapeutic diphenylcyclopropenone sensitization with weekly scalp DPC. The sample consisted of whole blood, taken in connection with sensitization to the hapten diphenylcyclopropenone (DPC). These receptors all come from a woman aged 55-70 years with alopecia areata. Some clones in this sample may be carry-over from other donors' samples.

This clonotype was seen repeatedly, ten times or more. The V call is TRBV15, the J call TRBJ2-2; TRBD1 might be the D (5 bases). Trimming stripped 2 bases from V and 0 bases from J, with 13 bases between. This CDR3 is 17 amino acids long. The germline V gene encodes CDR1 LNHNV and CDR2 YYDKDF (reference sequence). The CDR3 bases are TGTGCCACCAGCAGAAAGGGGCAGGGCGCGAACACCGGGGAGCTGTTTTTT. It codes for CATSRKGQGANTGELFF.

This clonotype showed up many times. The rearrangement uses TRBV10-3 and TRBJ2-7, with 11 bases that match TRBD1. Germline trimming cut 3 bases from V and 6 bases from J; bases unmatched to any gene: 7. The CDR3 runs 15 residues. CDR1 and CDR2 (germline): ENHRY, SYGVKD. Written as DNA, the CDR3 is TGTGCCATCAGTGAAGTAGAGGGACAGGGGGGCGAGCAGTACTTC. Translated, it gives CAISEVEGQGGEQYF.

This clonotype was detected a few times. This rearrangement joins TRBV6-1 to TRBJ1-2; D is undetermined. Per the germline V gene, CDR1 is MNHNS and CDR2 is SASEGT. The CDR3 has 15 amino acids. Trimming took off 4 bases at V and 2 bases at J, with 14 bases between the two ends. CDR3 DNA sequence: TGTGCCAGCAGTGCCCGACGGATGATGAACTATGGCTACACCTTC. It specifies CASSARRMMNYGYTF.

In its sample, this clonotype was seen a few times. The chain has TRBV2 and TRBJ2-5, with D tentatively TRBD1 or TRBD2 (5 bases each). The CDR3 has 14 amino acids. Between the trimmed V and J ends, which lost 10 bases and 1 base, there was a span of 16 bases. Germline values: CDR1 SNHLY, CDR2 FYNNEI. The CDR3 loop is CAKGTSGAQETQYF. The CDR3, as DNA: TGTGCCAAGGGGACCTCCGGGGCCCAAGAGACCCAGTACTTC.

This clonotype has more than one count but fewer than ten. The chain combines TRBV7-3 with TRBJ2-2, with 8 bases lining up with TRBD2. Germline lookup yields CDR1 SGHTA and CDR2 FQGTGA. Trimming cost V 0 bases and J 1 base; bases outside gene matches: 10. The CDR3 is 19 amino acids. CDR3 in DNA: TGTGCCAGCAGCTTAACTGGGATGGGCCTAGCGGGGAACACCGGGGAGCTGTTTTTT. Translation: CASSLTGMGLAGNTGELFF.

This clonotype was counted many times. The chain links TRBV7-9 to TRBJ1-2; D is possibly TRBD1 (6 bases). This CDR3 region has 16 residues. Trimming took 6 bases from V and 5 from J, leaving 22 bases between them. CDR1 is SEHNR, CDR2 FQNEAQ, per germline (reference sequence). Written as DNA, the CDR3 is TGTGCCAGCAGAGGGGCGGGGGGCTCCAGCACTTATGGCTACACCTTC. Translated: CASRGAGGSSTYGYTF.

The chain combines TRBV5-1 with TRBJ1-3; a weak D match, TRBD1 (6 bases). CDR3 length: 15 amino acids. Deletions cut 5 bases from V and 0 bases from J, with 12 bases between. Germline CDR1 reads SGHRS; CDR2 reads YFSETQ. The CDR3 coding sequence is TGCGCCAGCAGGGTCGACAGGAGCTCTGGAAACACCATATATTTT. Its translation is CASRVDRSSGNTIYF.

CDR3: CASRAEGASTEAFF. In DNA, the CDR3 is TGTGCCAGCAGGGCAGAGGGGGCGTCCACTGAAGCTTTCTTT. The rearrangement uses TRBV7-9 and TRBJ1-1; TRBD1 aligns across 7 bases. CDR1 and CDR2 (germline): SEHNR, FQNEAQ (reference sequence). The ends lost 6 bases at V and 4 bases at J; junction bases unmatched: 8. The CDR3 has 14 amino acids.

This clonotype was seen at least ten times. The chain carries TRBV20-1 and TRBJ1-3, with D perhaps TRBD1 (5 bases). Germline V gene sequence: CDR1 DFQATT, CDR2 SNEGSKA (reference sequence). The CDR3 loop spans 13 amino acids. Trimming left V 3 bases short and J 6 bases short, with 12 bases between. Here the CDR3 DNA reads TGCAGTGCTAGCACCCCGGGGCCAAACACCATATATTTT. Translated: CSASTPGPNTIYF.

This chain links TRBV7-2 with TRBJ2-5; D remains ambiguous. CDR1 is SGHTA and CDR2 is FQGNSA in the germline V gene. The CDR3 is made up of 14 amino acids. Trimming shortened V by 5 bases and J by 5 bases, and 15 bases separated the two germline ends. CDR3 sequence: CASSQGSPWETQYF. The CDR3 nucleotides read TGTGCCAGCAGCCAAGGGTCCCCTTGGGAGACCCAGTACTTC.

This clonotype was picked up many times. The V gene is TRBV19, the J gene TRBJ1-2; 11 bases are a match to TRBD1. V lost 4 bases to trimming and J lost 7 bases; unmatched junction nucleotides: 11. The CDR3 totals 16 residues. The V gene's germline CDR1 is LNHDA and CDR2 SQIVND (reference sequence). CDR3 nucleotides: TGTGCCAGTAGTACCCCCCGGACAGGGGGCCGGTTTGGCTACACCTTC. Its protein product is CASSTPRTGGRFGYTF. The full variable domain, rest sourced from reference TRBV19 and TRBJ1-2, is DGGITQSPKYLFRKEGQNVTLSCEQNLNHDAMYWYRQDPGQGLRLIYYSQIVNDFQKGDIAEGYSVSREKKESFPLTVTSAQKNPTAFYLCASSTPRTGGRFGYTFGSGTRLTVV.

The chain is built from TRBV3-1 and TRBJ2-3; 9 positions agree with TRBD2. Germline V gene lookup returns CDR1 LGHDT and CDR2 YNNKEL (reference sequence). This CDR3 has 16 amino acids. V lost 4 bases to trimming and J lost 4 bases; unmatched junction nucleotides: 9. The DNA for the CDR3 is TGTGCCAGCAGCCCTAGCTGGTCTAGCGGGGCAGATACGCAGTATTTT. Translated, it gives CASSPSWSSGADTQYF.

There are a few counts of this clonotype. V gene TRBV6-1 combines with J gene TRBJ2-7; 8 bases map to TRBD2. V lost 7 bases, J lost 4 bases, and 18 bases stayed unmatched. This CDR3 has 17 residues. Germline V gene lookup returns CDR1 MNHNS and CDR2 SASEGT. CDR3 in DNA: TGTGCCAGCACCCCGCTTGGTTCCGGCGGGGGGTCTTACGAGCAGTACTTC. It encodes CASTPLGSGGGSYEQYF.

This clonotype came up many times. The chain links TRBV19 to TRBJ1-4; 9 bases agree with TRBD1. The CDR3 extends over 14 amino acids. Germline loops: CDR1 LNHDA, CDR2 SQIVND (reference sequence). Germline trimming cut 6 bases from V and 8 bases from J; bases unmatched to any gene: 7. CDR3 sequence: CASRTGGFGEKLFF. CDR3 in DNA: TGTGCCAGTAGAACAGGGGGCTTTGGCGAAAAACTGTTTTTT.

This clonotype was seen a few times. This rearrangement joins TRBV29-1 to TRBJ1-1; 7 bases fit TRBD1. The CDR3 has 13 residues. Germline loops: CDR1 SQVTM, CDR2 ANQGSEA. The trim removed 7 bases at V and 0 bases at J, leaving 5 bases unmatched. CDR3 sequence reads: CSAGGGMNTEAFF. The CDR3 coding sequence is TGCAGCGCAGGGGGGGGAATGAACACTGAAGCTTTCTTT.

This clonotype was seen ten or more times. CDR3 nucleotide sequence: TGTGCCAGCTCACCAACCGGGACAGGGGGCTCTGGCGAGCAGTACTTC. As protein: CASSPTGTGGSGEQYF. The rearrangement joins TRBV18 to TRBJ2-7; 12 bases fit TRBD1. CDR1 is KGHSH and CDR2 is LQKENI in the germline V gene. This CDR3 is built from 16 residues. Germline trimming cut 2 bases from V and 6 bases from J; bases unmatched to any gene: 8.

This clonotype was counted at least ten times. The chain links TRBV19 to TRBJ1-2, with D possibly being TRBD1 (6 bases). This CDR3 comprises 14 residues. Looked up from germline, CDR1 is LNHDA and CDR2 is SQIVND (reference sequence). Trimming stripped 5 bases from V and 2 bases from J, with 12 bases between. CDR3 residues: CASSRRGINYGYTF. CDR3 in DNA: TGTGCCAGTAGTCGGAGGGGGATCAACTATGGCTACACCTTC.

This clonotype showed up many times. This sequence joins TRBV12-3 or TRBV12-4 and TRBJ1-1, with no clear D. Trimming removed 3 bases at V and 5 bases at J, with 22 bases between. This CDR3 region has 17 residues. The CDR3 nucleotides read TGTGCCAGCAGTTTTGCGGGCCGCGGGTCGTGGGTTACTGAAGCTTTCTTT. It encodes CASSFAGRGSWVTEAFF.

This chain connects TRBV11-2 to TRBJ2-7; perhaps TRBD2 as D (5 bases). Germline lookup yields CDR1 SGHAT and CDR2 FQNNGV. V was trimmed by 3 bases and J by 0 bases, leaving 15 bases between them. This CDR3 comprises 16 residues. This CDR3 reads CASSFPDFLNSYEQYF. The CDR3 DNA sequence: TGTGCCAGCAGCTTTCCGGACTTCCTCAACTCCTACGAGCAGTACTTC.

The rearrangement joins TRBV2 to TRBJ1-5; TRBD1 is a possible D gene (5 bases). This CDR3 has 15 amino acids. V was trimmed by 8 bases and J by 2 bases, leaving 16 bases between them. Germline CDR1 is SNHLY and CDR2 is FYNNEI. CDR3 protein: CASGGEGVGNQPQHF. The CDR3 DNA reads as TGTGCCAGCGGCGGGGAAGGGGTCGGCAATCAGCCCCAGCATTTT.

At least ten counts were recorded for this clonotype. CDR3 in DNA: TGCAGTGCTCCCCCGGAAGGGATAATAGGCCGATTTTTCAATCAGCCCCAGCATTTT. Protein product: CSAPPEGIIGRFFNQPQHF. The chain is built from TRBV20-1 and TRBJ1-5; D is undetermined. The CDR3 has 19 residues. Germline V CDR1 and CDR2: DFQATT, SNEGSKA (reference sequence). The ends were cut back, 5 bases at V and 3 bases at J, with 29 bases in the middle.

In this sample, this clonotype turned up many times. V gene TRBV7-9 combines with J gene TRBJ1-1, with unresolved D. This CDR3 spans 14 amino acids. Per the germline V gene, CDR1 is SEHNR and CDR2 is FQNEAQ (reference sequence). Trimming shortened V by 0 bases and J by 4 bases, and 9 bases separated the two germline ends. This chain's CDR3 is CASSLAATGTEAFF. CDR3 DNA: TGTGCCAGCAGCTTAGCCGCGACGGGCACTGAAGCTTTCTTT.

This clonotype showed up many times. This CDR3 is CASSYHRDTNSPLHF. The CDR3 coding sequence is TGTGCCAGCAGTTATCACCGGGATACTAATTCACCCCTCCACTTT. This chain joins TRBV12-3 or TRBV12-4 and TRBJ1-6; D gene unclear. The CDR3 has 15 amino acids. Trimming took off 4 bases at V and 6 bases at J, with 13 bases between the two ends.

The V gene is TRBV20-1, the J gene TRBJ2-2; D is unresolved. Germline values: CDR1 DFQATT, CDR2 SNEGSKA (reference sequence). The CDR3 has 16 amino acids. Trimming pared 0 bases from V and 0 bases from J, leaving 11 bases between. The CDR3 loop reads CSARDYPSSNTGELFF. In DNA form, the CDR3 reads TGCAGTGCTAGAGATTATCCGAGCTCGAACACCGGGGAGCTGTTTTTT.

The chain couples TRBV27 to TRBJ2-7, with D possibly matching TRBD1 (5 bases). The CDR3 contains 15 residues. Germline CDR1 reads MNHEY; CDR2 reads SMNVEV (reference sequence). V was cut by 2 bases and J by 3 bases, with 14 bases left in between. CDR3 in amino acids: CASSLGSQGHYEQYF. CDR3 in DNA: TGTGCCAGCAGTTTAGGCTCCCAGGGTCACTACGAGCAGTACTTC.

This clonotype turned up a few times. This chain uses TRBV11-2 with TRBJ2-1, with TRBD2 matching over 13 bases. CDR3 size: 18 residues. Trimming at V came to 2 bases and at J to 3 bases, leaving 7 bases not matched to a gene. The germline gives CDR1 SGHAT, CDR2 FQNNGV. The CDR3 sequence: CASSLRPRTSGGYNEQFF. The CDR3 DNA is TGTGCCAGCAGCTTACGGCCCCGGACTAGCGGGGGCTACAATGAGCAGTTCTTC.

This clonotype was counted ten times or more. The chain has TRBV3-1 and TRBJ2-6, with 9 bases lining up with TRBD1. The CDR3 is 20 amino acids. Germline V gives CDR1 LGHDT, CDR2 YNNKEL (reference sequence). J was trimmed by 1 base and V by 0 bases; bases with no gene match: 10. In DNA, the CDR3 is TGTGCCAGCAGCCAAGATCTTCCGGGACAGGGATCTTCTGGGGCCAACGTCCTGACTTTC. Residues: CASSQDLPGQGSSGANVLTF.

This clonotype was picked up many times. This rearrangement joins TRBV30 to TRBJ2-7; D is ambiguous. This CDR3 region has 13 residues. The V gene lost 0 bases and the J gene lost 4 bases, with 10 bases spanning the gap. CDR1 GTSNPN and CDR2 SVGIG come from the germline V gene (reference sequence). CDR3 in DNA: TGTGCCTGGAGTGTCCATTTGACTTACGAGCAGTACTTC. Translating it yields CAWSVHLTYEQYF.